The clone carrying this T cell receptor beta chain occurred once. Every patient was untreated before thyroid surgery. This record comes from a study of metastatic and nonmetastatic thyroid tumors. The wider study: Across blood and tumor or nodule tissue, repertoires from malignant and benign thyroid patients were compared with one another.

Study processing details: CDR3 was compared across clinicopathological groups, and the resulting differences were used to build a distant-metastasis classifier for papillary thyroid cancer. TCRdb re-analyzed the PCR reads through MiXCR. These V and J calls are TCRdb output, not the study's own analysis. The sample has some 16,000 clones, about 22% seen once. The CDR3 runs to 11 residues. Germline V gene lookup returns CDR1 GTSNPN and CDR2 SVGIG (reference sequence). Trimming removed 2 bases at V and 6 bases at J, with 8 bases between. This TCR came from a female donor with papillary thyroid cancer or a benign thyroid nodule (not recorded which). Some clones in this sample may be carry-over from other donors' samples. Material for sequencing was tumor tissue. The chain joins TRBV30 to TRBJ2-7; D ambiguous. The CDR3 coding sequence is TGTGCCTGGAGTACGCCGGGCGAGCAGTACTTC. This gives the protein CAWSTPGEQYF. The full variable domain, its missing parts supplied by reference TRBV30 and TRBJ2-7, is SQTIHQWPATLVQPVGSPLSLECTVEGTSNPNLYWYRQAAGRGLQLLFYSVGIGQISSEVPQNLSASRPQDRQFILSSKKLLLSDSGFYLCAWSTPGEQYFGPGTRLTVT.